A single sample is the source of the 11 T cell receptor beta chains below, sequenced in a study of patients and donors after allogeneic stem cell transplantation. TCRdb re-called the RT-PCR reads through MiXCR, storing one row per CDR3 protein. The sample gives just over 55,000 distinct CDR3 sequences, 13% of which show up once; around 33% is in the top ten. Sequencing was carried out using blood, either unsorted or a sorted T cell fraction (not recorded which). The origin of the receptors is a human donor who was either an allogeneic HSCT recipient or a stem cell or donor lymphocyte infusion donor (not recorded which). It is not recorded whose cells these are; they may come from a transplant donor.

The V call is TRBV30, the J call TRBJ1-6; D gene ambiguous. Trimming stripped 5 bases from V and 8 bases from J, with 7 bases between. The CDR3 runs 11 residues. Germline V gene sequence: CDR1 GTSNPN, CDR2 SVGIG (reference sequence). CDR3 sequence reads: CAWGPDSPLHF. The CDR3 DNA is TGTGCCTGGGGGCCTGATTCACCCCTCCACTTT.

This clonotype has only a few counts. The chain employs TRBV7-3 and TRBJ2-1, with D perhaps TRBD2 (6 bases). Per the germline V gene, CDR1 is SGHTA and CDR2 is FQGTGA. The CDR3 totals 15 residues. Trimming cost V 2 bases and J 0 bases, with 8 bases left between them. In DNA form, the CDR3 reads TGTGCCAGCAGCTTACAGCGGGTCTCCTACAATGAGCAGTTCTTC. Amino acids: CASSLQRVSYNEQFF.

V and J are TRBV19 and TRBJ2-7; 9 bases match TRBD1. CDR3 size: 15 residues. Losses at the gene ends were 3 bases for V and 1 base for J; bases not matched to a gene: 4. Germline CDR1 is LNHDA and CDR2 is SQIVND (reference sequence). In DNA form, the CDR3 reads TGTGCCAGTAGTATGGGGACAGGGCAATCCTACGAGCAGTACTTC. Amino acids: CASSMGTGQSYEQYF.

CDR3 protein: CATSESSGSAYNEQFF. CDR3 bases: TGTGCCACCAGTGAGTCTAGCGGGAGTGCCTACAATGAGCAGTTCTTC. This sequence joins TRBV24-1 and TRBJ2-1; 10 nucleotides match TRBD2. Trimming cost V 4 bases and J 2 bases; bases outside gene matches: 4. From germline, CDR1 is KGHDR and CDR2 SFDVKD. This CDR3 is built from 16 residues.

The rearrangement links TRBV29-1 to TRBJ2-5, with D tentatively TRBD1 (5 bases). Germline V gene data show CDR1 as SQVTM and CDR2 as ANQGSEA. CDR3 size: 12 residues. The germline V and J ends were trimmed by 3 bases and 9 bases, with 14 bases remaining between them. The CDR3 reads CSVEVGATSQYF. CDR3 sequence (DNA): TGCAGCGTTGAGGTAGGGGCAACGTCCCAGTACTTC.

In DNA, the CDR3 is TGTGCCAGCAAACTAGGAGGAGGCGAGCAGTACTTC. This codes for CASKLGGGEQYF. This chain connects TRBV5-6 to TRBJ2-7; D perhaps matches TRBD2 (5 bases). Germline V gives CDR1 SGHDT, CDR2 YYEEEE. Trimming cost V 6 bases and J 6 bases, with 13 bases left between them. This CDR3 is built from 12 residues.

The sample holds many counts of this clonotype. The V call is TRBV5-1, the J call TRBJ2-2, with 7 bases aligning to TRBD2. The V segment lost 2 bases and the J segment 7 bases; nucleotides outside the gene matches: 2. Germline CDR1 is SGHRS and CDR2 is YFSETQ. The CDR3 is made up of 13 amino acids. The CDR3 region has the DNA TGCGCCAGCAGCTTTACGGGAGGCGGGGAGCTGTTTTTT. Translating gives CASSFTGGGELFF.

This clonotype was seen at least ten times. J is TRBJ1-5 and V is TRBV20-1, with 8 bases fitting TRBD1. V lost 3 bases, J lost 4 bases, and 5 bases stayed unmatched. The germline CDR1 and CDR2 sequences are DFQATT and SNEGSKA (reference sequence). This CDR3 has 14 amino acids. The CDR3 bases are TGCAGTGCTAGGACAGGGGAGGGAAATCAGCCCCAGCATTTT. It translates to CSARTGEGNQPQHF.

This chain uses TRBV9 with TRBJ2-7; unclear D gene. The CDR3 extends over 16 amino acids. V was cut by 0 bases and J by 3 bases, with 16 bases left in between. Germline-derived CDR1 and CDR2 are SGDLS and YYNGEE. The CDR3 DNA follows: TGTGCCAGCAGCGTAGGGGCAGGTTTGGTCGGCTACGAGCAGTACTTC. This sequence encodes CASSVGAGLVGYEQYF. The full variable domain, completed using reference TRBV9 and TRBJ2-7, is DSGVTQTPKHLITATGQRVTLRCSPRSGDLSVYWYQQSLDQGLQFLIQYYNGEERAKGNILERFSAQQFPDLHSELNLSSLELGDSALYFCASSVGAGLVGYEQYFGPGTRLTVT.

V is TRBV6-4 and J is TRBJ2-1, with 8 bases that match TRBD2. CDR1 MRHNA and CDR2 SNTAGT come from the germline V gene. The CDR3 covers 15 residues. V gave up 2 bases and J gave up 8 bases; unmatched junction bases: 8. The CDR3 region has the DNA TGTGCCAGCAGTGACGAGGGGACTAGGTTCGATGAGCAGTTCTTC. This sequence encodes CASSDEGTRFDEQFF.

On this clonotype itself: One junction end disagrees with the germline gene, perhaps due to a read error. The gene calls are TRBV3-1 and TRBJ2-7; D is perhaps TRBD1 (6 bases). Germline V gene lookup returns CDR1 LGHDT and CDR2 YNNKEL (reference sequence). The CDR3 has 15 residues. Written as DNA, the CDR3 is TGTGCCGGCAGCCCCCCCCCAGGGGAGTACCACGAGCAGTACTTC. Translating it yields CAGSPPPGEYHEQYF.